The 23 T cell receptor beta chains reported below all come from one sample, sequenced in a study of blood T cell repertoires in COVID-19. Data came from immunoSEQ multiplex PCR; TCRdb stores just in-frame clones and leaves some out. This sample has 300,000 to 450,000 clones, with around 84% found just once. The sequencing input was peripheral blood. All receptors derive from a woman aged 18 to 35 with acute or convalescent COVID-19.

This sequence joins TRBV4-2 and TRBJ1-1; weak D call: TRBD1 (6 bases). CDR1 and CDR2 from the germline V gene are LGHNA and YNFKEQ. Trimming removed 4 bases from V and 1 base from J, with 10 bases in between. CDR3 size: 14 residues. In DNA form, the CDR3 reads TGTGCCAGCAGCCTAGGGGGGGGGAACACTGAAGCTTTCTTT. Translation gives CASSLGGGNTEAFF.

The genes are TRBV4-1 and TRBJ2-2; 13 nucleotides align to TRBD2. The ends lost 6 bases at V and 4 bases at J; junction bases unmatched: 8. CDR1 and CDR2 (germline): MGHRA, YSYEKL. CDR3 size: 17 residues. CDR3 loop: CASSRTSGGDSTGELFF. The DNA of the CDR3 is TGCGCCAGCAGTCGGACTAGCGGGGGAGATAGCACCGGGGAGCTGTTTTTT.

On this clone itself: A read error may be the cause here, since a much bigger clone is one base away. J is TRBJ1-1 and V is TRBV9; TRBD1 aligns across 8 bases. This CDR3 region has 14 residues. CDR1 SGDLS and CDR2 YYNGEE come from the germline V gene. Trimming at V came to 3 bases and at J to 0 bases, leaving 1 base not matched to a gene. CDR3 sequence (DNA): TGTGCCAGCAGCGGACAGGGGATGAACACTGAAGCTTTCTTT. Protein product: CASSGQGMNTEAFF. The full variable domain, rest sourced from reference TRBV9 and TRBJ1-1, is DSGVTQTPKHLITATGQRVTLRCSPRSGDLSVYWYQQSLDQGLQFLIQYYNGEERAKGNILERFSAQQFPDLHSELNLSSLELGDSALYFCASSGQGMNTEAFFGQGTRLTVV.

The rearrangement links TRBV6-1 to TRBJ2-7, with 9 bases fitting TRBD2. The CDR3 is 18 amino acids. V shed 2 bases and J 6 bases; nucleotides not matched to a gene: 17. Per germline, CDR1 MNHNS and CDR2 SASEGT. CDR3 region: CASSERMGSLGLALEQYF. CDR3 nucleotide sequence: TGTGCCAGCAGTGAAAGGATGGGGTCTCTGGGACTAGCTCTCGAGCAGTACTTC.

The chain recombines TRBV3-1 (or the pseudogene TRBV3-2) with TRBJ2-1; TRBD2 might be the D (6 bases). With 0 bases removed from V and 5 bases from J, the gap between germline ends came to 17 bases. CDR3 length: 17 amino acids. The germline gives CDR1 LGHDT, CDR2 YNNKEL (reference sequence). The CDR3 coding sequence is TGTGCCAGCAGCCAAGAATTCGGTCTAGCGATAAACAATGAGCAGTTCTTC. This encodes CASSQEFGLAINNEQFF.

This chain joins TRBV11-2 and TRBJ2-7; possibly TRBD2 for D (6 bases). Germline V gene data show CDR1 as SGHAT and CDR2 as FQNNGV. CDR3 size: 16 residues. The V end was cut by 1 base, the J end by 0 bases, with 13 bases between. This CDR3 is CASSLGAGLDSYEQYF. In DNA, the CDR3 is TGTGCCAGCAGCTTAGGGGCGGGACTGGACTCCTACGAGCAGTACTTC.

The chain is built from TRBV27 and TRBJ2-7; 10 nucleotides align to TRBD1. The CDR3 sequence is 15 residues long. J gave up 3 bases and V 7 bases, and 9 bases lay outside the gene matches. Germline CDR1 MNHEY, CDR2 SMNVEV (reference sequence). DNA for the CDR3: TGTGCCAGCACCCAGGACAGGGGGGGCTTCTACGAGCAGTACTTC. Amino acids: CASTQDRGGFYEQYF.

The rearrangement joins TRBV7-8 to TRBJ2-7; 8 positions agree with TRBD1. V shed 4 bases, J shed 2 bases, and the junction held 7 bases outside the gene matches. The germline CDR1 and CDR2 sequences are SGHVS and FQNEAQ. The CDR3 consists of 15 residues. CDR3 DNA sequence: TGTGCCAGCAGCTCGGACAGGGTCCGTACCTACGAGCAGTACTTC. Amino acid sequence: CASSSDRVRTYEQYF.

V and J are TRBV5-1 and TRBJ2-1; 9 nucleotides agree with TRBD1. The CDR3 covers 15 residues. The V segment lost 3 bases and the J segment 3 bases; nucleotides outside the gene matches: 4. Germline loops: CDR1 SGHRS, CDR2 YFSETQ. Written as DNA, the CDR3 is TGCGCCAGCAGCTCGAGACAGGGGGTCTACAATGAGCAGTTCTTC. This codes for CASSSRQGVYNEQFF.

This chain links TRBV6-5 with TRBJ2-7, with 9 positions matching TRBD1. Looked up from germline, CDR1 is MNHEY and CDR2 is SVGAGI. With 4 bases clipped from V and 6 bases from J, the junction kept 7 bases outside the gene matches. The CDR3 extends over 14 amino acids. CDR3 nucleotide sequence: TGTGCCAGCAGTTGGACAGGGGCACAAACCGAGCAGTACTTC. Translated: CASSWTGAQTEQYF.

This clone was counted once. V gene TRBV24-1 combines with J gene TRBJ2-5; 7 bases fit TRBD2. J was trimmed by 5 bases and V by 9 bases; bases with no gene match: 5. CDR1 is KGHDR and CDR2 is SFDVKD in the germline V gene. The CDR3 runs to 12 residues. The DNA of the CDR3 is TGTGCCACCGGGGGGGGACTGGAGACCCAGTACTTC. Its translation is CATGGGLETQYF.

The rearrangement uses TRBV21-1 and TRBJ2-7; the table's D call, TRBD2, has no DNA check behind it. TRBV21-1 counts as a pseudogene. This CDR3 has 17 residues. The CDR3 region has the DNA TGTGCCAGCAGCAAATCTTTTTTTACTAGGAGGGGCGAAGAGCAGTACTTC. As protein: CASSKSFFTRRGEEQYF.

V is TRBV19 and J is TRBJ2-7; TRBD1 matches 7 bases. Germline V lookup: CDR1 LNHDA, CDR2 SQIVND (reference sequence). The CDR3 has 14 residues. Germline trimming cut 5 bases from V and 0 bases from J; bases unmatched to any gene: 4. CDR3 DNA: TGTGCCAGTAGTGGGACAGCAGACTCCTACGAGCAGTACTTC. Translating it yields CASSGTADSYEQYF. The full variable domain, in which reference TRBV19 and TRBJ2-7 provide the parts outside the CDR3, is DGGITQSPKYLFRKEGQNVTLSCEQNLNHDAMYWYRQDPGQGLRLIYYSQIVNDFQKGDIAEGYSVSREKKESFPLTVTSAQKNPTAFYLCASSGTADSYEQYFGPGTRLTVT.

This rearrangement joins TRBV7-9 to TRBJ2-7; 8 nucleotides agree with TRBD1. Germline V gene data show CDR1 as SEHNR and CDR2 as FQNEAQ (reference sequence). After removal of 7 bases from V and 4 bases from J, the junction contained 12 bases not matched to a gene. The CDR3 consists of 15 residues. The CDR3: CASTLGGQDHYEQYF. DNA of the CDR3: TGTGCCAGCACCCTAGGGGGACAGGACCATTACGAGCAGTACTTC. The full variable domain, its missing parts supplied by reference TRBV7-9 and TRBJ2-7, is DTGVSQNPRHKITKRGQNVTFRCDPISEHNRLYWYRQTLGQGPEFLTYFQNEAQLEKSRLLSDRFSAERPKGSFSTLEIQRTEQGDSAMYLCASTLGGQDHYEQYFGPGTRLTVT.

The gene calls are TRBV28 and TRBJ2-7; 8 bases are shared with TRBD1. With V trimmed by 3 bases and J by 5 bases, 12 bases remained unmatched. Germline loops: CDR1 MDHEN, CDR2 SYDVKM. This CDR3 has 16 residues. The CDR3 DNA follows: TGTGCCAGCAGTTTCCTTGCTGGCAGGGGGCAGAACGAGCAGTACTTC. Amino acids: CASSFLAGRGQNEQYF.

DNA for the CDR3: TGTGCCATCAGTGACCCCGGACAGGGGGAAGGTGAGCAGTACTTC. It translates to CAISDPGQGEGEQYF. V and J are TRBV10-3 and TRBJ2-7; 10 bases are shared with TRBD1. CDR3 length: 15 residues. V lost 3 bases to trimming and J lost 7 bases; unmatched junction nucleotides: 9. Looked up from germline, CDR1 is ENHRY and CDR2 is SYGVKD.

The genes are TRBV10-3 and TRBJ1-2; 8 nucleotides line up with TRBD1. With V trimmed by 6 bases and J by 7 bases, 7 bases remained unmatched. Germline V lookup: CDR1 ENHRY, CDR2 SYGVKD. This CDR3 has 13 amino acids. CDR3 DNA: TGTGCCATCAGCACCGGACAGGGCGGTGGCTACACCTTC. This codes for CAISTGQGGGYTF.

The rearrangement uses TRBV19 and TRBJ1-2, with TRBD1 identical over 10 bases. With V trimmed by 5 bases and J by 5 bases, 5 bases remained unmatched. The CDR3 totals 14 residues. Germline CDR1 is LNHDA and CDR2 is SQIVND (reference sequence). CDR3: CASSRDRGLYGYTF. The DNA for the CDR3 is TGTGCCAGTAGTCGGGACAGGGGTTTGTATGGCTACACCTTC. Full variable domain (outside the CDR3, taken from reference TRBV19 and TRBJ1-2): DGGITQSPKYLFRKEGQNVTLSCEQNLNHDAMYWYRQDPGQGLRLIYYSQIVNDFQKGDIAEGYSVSREKKESFPLTVTSAQKNPTAFYLCASSRDRGLYGYTFGSGTRLTVV.

To note about this clone: Other DNA sequences from this sample encode an identical CDR3 as well. V gene TRBV7-9 combines with J gene TRBJ1-3; D possibly corresponds to TRBD1 (5 bases). This CDR3 has 16 amino acids. Trimming pared 0 bases from V and 0 bases from J, leaving 9 bases between. The germline gives CDR1 SEHNR, CDR2 FQNEAQ (reference sequence). The CDR3, as DNA: TGTGCCAGCAGCTTAGCGTCGGGGGGCTCTGGAAACACCATATATTTT. Translated: CASSLASGGSGNTIYF. The entire variable domain, with the rest obtained from reference TRBV7-9 and TRBJ1-3, is as follows: DTGVSQNPRHKITKRGQNVTFRCDPISEHNRLYWYRQTLGQGPEFLTYFQNEAQLEKSRLLSDRFSAERPKGSFSTLEIQRTEQGDSAMYLCASSLASGGSGNTIYFGEGSWLTVV.

The chain links TRBV10-1 to TRBJ2-5; D is unclear. Germline V gene sequence: CDR1 WNHNN, CDR2 SYGVQD (reference sequence). This CDR3 contains 15 residues. Trimming cost V 0 bases and J 4 bases, with 12 bases left between them. CDR3 residues: CASSESHGSGETQYF. DNA of the CDR3: TGCGCCAGCAGTGAGTCGCATGGCTCGGGAGAGACCCAGTACTTC.

This chain joins TRBV19 and TRBJ1-4, with D possibly TRBD1 on 5 matching bases. CDR1 and CDR2 from the germline V gene are LNHDA and SQIVND (reference sequence). Trimming removed 4 bases at V and 12 bases at J, with 12 bases between. This CDR3 spans 12 amino acids. The CDR3 sequence is CASSNRNQELFF. DNA for the CDR3: TGTGCCAGTAGTAACAGGAACCAGGAACTGTTTTTT.

This chain links TRBV5-6 with TRBJ1-2; TRBD1 agrees at 8 bases. CDR1 is SGHDT and CDR2 is YYEEEE in the germline V gene. CDR3 length: 13 amino acids. V lost 3 bases and J lost 6; bases outside the gene matches: 4. The CDR3 DNA is TGTGCCAGCAGCTGGGACAGGTCGGATGGCTACACCTTC. Translated, it gives CASSWDRSDGYTF.

The chain has TRBV30 and TRBJ2-3; no clear D gene. The CDR3 loop spans 13 amino acids. Germline V lookup: CDR1 GTSNPN, CDR2 SVGIG (reference sequence). Trimming cost V 2 bases and J 0 bases, with 6 bases left between them. CDR3: CAWSSFSTDTQYF. CDR3 in DNA: TGTGCCTGGAGTTCATTTAGCACAGATACGCAGTATTTT.